This T cell receptor (beta chain) comes out of a study of radiation and T cells in renal cell carcinoma (dated by TCRdb to 2020 to 2021). At the level of the whole study: TCR beta sequencing covered approximately 50 samples in total, comprising around 26 tumors and about 27 peripheral blood samples. The final blood draw was performed at 4 weeks after radiation, at the same time as nephrectomy. Across all 50 or so samples, 4,000,000 or so unique CDR3 nucleotide sequences, encoding 2,658,974 unique CDR3 amino acid sequences, were identified. Overall results and qualifications from the work: Blood repertoire dynamics were not followed beyond 4 weeks after treatment. With a single-armed trial design, the study had no way to address how radiation dose or scheduling affects the TCR repertoire. No pretreatment tumor biopsies were available, so the baseline intratumoral presence of clonotypes could not be determined. Top tumor clonotypes rose in blood from baseline to 2 weeks post-radiation, then contracted by 4 weeks, suggesting transient expansion of tumor-resident clones.

Worth noting for this clone: This clone's antigen is unknown. Base quality data are lacking; no much larger clone is found one base away.

The CDR3 covers 18 residues, taking in both the cysteine and the phenylalanine. Only CDR3 DNA remains: 54 bases, in frame from the first base. CDR1 LNHDA and CDR2 SQIVND were looked up in the germline V gene (reference sequence). The V and J ends are trimmed by 3 bases and 5 bases, leaving 22 bases between them. TCR beta libraries were generated from genomic DNA with the immunoSEQ kit, following the manufacturer's recommendations. To prepare libraries, a first multiplex PCR with proprietary primers was run, followed by a second PCR that added unique barcodes, and a bead cleanup was done after each round. Each sample batch included a kit-provided positive control reaction and a negative control reaction. The final libraries were assessed on an Agilent 4200 TapeStation D1000 ScreenTape, pooled by volume, and quantified by qPCR. Sequencing was performed on an Illumina NextSeq500 using a MidOutput 150-cycle cartridge, with 156 Read1 cycles, 15 Index1 cycles, and the kit custom primers. The pooled library was loaded at roughly 1 pM with roughly 20% PhiX control spiked in. The published analysis was carried out like this. Vendor-processed data were analyzed in R, and a clonotype was defined as all T cells sharing the same CDR3 nucleotide sequence. For clone abundance analyses, frequencies were normalized to the 10,000 most abundant clones per sample. Public T cell clones, which averaged fewer than five per sample, were excluded before analysis. An abundance difference of at least 32-fold between compartments was the criterion for calling clonotypes tumor-enriched or baseline blood-enriched. A beta-binomial differential abundance model was applied to find clonotypes that expanded or contracted between blood time points. Tumor-blood repertoire similarity was measured with the Baroni-Urbani and Buser coefficient, and group comparisons used two-tailed Wilcoxon tests in R. TCRdb took over this immuneACCESS table, retaining in-frame rearrangements with V and J assigned. Such tables are incomplete; in checked studies, under half of the missing clones stem from an unresolved V gene, and the remainder is unexplained. V, J and clone size are those of that table, while D and trimming were read from the DNA. In all, the sample holds 30,000 to 40,000 clones, and 81% of those were seen once. The ten largest make up roughly a third of the sample.

The time point label for this specimen denotes: blood 4 weeks post-SBRT, at nephrectomy. Sample treatment or condition, as interpreted from the label and publication: 15 Gy SBRT to primary tumor, nephrectomy 4 weeks later. Samples were obtained from a clinical trial, in which 15 Gy stereotactic body radiation therapy was delivered to primary renal cell carcinomas and nephrectomy was performed 4 weeks later. To follow tumor-enriched clonotypes, peripheral blood was collected serially from radiation-treated patients at baseline and again at 2 weeks and 4 weeks after SBRT. Every patient's renal cell carcinoma showed clear cell pathology. Genomic DNA for TCR sequencing was prepared using the QIAamp DNA Blood Mini Kit (Qiagen). The analyses included just those samples that passed every quality control check.

Here the chain combines TRBV19 and TRBJ2-2; matching of 6 bases hints at TRBD1 as the D gene. This material consisted of blood, taken from a patient whose treatment included radiotherapy and nephrectomy. The TCR sequence derives from a man aged 55 to 70 with renal cell carcinoma. The bases are TGTGCCAGTAGTATGACACAGGGTTATCTGGGTATTACCGGGGAGCTGTTTTTT. Translated, it gives CASSMTQGYLGITGELFF.